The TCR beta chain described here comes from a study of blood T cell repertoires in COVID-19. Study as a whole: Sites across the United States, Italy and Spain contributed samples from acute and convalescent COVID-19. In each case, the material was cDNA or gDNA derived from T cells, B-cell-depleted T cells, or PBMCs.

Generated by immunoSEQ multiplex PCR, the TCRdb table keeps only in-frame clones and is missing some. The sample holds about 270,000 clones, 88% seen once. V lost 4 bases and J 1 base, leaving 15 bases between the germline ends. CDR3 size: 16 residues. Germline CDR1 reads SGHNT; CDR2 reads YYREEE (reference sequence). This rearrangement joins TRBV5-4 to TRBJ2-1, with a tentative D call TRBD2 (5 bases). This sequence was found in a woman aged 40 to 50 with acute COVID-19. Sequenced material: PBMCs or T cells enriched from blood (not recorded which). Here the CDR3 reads CASSQEGGQSYNEQFF. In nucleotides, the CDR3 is TGTGCCAGCAGCCAAGAGGGCGGTCAGTCCTACAATGAGCAGTTCTTC.